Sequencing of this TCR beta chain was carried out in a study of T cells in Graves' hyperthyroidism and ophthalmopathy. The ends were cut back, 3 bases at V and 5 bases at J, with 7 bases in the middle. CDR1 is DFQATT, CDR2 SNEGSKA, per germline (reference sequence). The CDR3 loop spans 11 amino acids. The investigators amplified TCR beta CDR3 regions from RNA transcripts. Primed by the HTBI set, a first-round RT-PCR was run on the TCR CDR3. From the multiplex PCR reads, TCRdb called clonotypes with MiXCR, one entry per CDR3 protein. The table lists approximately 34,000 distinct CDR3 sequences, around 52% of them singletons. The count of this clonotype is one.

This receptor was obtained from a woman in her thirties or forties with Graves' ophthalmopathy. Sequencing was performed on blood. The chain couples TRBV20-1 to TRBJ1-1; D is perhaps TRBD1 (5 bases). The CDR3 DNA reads TGCAGTGCTAGTCGGGGGACTGAAGCTTTCTTT. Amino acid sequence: CSASRGTEAFF.